A single sample gave rise to the 31 T cell receptor beta chains below, sequenced in a study of identical twins (dated by TCRdb to the mid-2010s). Library method: 5' RACE. Sequencing relied on an Illumina HiSeq 2000. TCRdb reran the public reads through fastp at Q25 and MiXCR, keeping productive beta chains. All rows with the same CDR3 protein become a single entry with the most common DNA and genes. The table for this sample lists about 470,000 distinct CDR3 sequences; 20% to 25% of them were counted only once. The biggest ten clones account for about 2.9% of the sample. This sample also belongs to another study, concerning T cells expressing NK-cell markers.

Sequenced: CD4+ T cells sorted from blood. The receptors shown here come from a woman between 18 and 30 years old in good health.

The chain has TRBV6-5 and TRBJ2-5; D remains ambiguous. V gave up 2 bases and J gave up 5 bases, with 9 bases separating them. Looked up from germline, CDR1 is MNHEY and CDR2 is SVGAGI. This CDR3 is 13 amino acids long. The CDR3 sequence is CASSYRVGETQYF. CDR3 DNA: TGTGCCAGCAGTTACCGGGTTGGGGAGACCCAGTACTTC.

The rearrangement uses TRBV2 and TRBJ2-5; D gene uncertain. The ends were cut back, 2 bases at V and 10 bases at J, with 8 bases in the middle. The CDR3 is 11 residues long. The germline V gene has CDR1 SNHLY and CDR2 FYNNEI. The DNA of the CDR3 is TGTGCCAGCAGTGAATCAGGTGGCCAGTACTTC. Translated: CASSESGGQYF.

This clonotype has only a few counts. The gene calls are TRBV5-1 and TRBJ2-1; tentatively, D is TRBD2 (6 bases). This CDR3 is 16 amino acids long. The V gene lost 0 bases and the J gene lost 0 bases, with 10 bases spanning the gap. Germline lookup yields CDR1 SGHRS and CDR2 YFSETQ. CDR3 in amino acids: CASSLVGSSSYNEQFF. The CDR3, as DNA: TGCGCCAGCAGCTTGGTCGGGAGTAGCTCCTACAATGAGCAGTTCTTC. Full variable domain (rest looked up from reference TRBV5-1 and TRBJ2-1): KAGVTQTPRYLIKTRGQQVTLSCSPISGHRSVSWYQQTPGQGLQFLFEYFSETQRNKGNFPGRFSGRQFSNSRSEMNVSTLELGDSALYLCASSLVGSSSYNEQFFGPGTRLTVL.

This chain connects TRBV7-9 to TRBJ1-3; 9 bases agree with TRBD1. The CDR3 extends over 14 amino acids. Trimming cost V 8 bases and J 5 bases; bases outside gene matches: 7. From germline, CDR1 is SEHNR and CDR2 FQNEAQ (reference sequence). The CDR3 loop is CASEQGARRNTIYF. CDR3 sequence (DNA): TGTGCCAGCGAACAGGGGGCGCGGAGAAACACCATATATTTT.

This chain uses TRBV5-5 with TRBJ2-7, with 8 bases identical to TRBD1. The CDR3 loop spans 14 amino acids. CDR1 is SGHKS, CDR2 YYEKEE, per germline (reference sequence). V lost 3 bases, J lost 5 bases, and 7 bases stayed unmatched. The CDR3 here is CASSWDRYNHEQYF. The CDR3 bases are TGTGCCAGCAGCTGGGACAGGTACAACCACGAGCAGTACTTC. Full variable domain (remainder filled in from reference TRBV5-5 and TRBJ2-7): DAGVTQSPTHLIKTRGQQVTLRCSPISGHKSVSWYQQVLGQGPQFIFQYYEKEERGRGNFPDRFSARQFPNYSSELNVNALLLGDSALYLCASSWDRYNHEQYFGPGTRLTVT.

This clonotype was counted a few times. This chain joins TRBV11-2 and TRBJ2-4; tentatively, D is TRBD2 (6 bases). Germline values: CDR1 SGHAT, CDR2 FQNNGV. The CDR3 runs to 16 residues. V lost 3 bases, J lost 3 bases, and 15 bases lay in between. CDR3 amino acids: CASSLVRAGIKNIQYF. The CDR3 DNA reads as TGTGCCAGCAGCTTGGTGAGGGCGGGGATCAAAAACATTCAGTACTTC.

This clonotype was seen more than once but under ten times. This CDR3 reads CSAIVGQGKAFF. As DNA, the CDR3 is TGCAGTGCTATTGTTGGTCAGGGAAAAGCTTTCTTT. V is TRBV20-1 and J is TRBJ1-1, with D possibly being TRBD1 (5 bases). Trimming took 4 bases from V and 9 from J, leaving 15 bases between them. This CDR3 comprises 12 residues. Germline-derived CDR1 and CDR2 are DFQATT and SNEGSKA (reference sequence).

This clonotype was counted a few times. CDR3 in amino acids: CASSKGKYTEAFF. The DNA of the CDR3 is TGTGCCAGCAGCAAAGGCAAGTACACTGAAGCTTTCTTT. This sequence joins TRBV6-1 and TRBJ1-1; D remains ambiguous. Germline CDR1 is MNHNS and CDR2 is SASEGT. This CDR3 is 13 amino acids long. V was clipped by 6 bases and J by 3 bases, with 11 bases between them.

V gene TRBV5-3 combines with J gene TRBJ2-2; D uncertain. TRBV5-3 is recorded as an ORF, its role being uncertain. The V end lost 10 bases, the J end lost 2 bases, and 21 bases lay between the germline ends. CDR3 length: 16 amino acids. The CDR3 reads CAGSSTRNANTGELFF. DNA of the CDR3: TGTGCCGGTTCCAGCACCCGGAACGCTAACACCGGGGAGCTGTTTTTT.

The sample holds a few counts of this clonotype. V usage is TRBV20-1 and J usage is TRBJ2-2; D is unclear. The length of the CDR3 is 12 residues. V lost 3 bases to trimming and J lost 3 bases, with 5 bases between them. The germline V gene has CDR1 DFQATT and CDR2 SNEGSKA (reference sequence). CDR3 DNA sequence: TGCAGTGCTAGTAGGGACACCGGGGAGCTGTTTTTT. Translating gives CSASRDTGELFF.

This clonotype was seen only a few times. The chain has TRBV7-8 and TRBJ2-5; TRBD2 is a possible D gene (5 bases). The germline V and J ends were trimmed by 1 base and 2 bases, with 11 bases remaining between them. In germline, CDR1 is SGHVS, CDR2 FQNEAQ. This CDR3 has 15 amino acids. CDR3 sequence reads: CASSLGLAAQETQYF. For the CDR3, the DNA is TGTGCCAGCAGCTTAGGGCTAGCTGCTCAAGAGACCCAGTACTTC. Combining the CDR3 with reference TRBV7-8 and TRBJ2-5 gives the whole variable domain GAGVSQSPRYKVAKRGQDVALRCDPISGHVSLFWYQQALGQGPEFLTYFQNEAQLDKSGLPSDRFFAERPEGSVSTLKIQRTQQEDSAVYLCASSLGLAAQETQYFGPGTRLLVL.

This clonotype has only a few counts. The chain uses TRBV5-5 and TRBJ2-5, with TRBD1 matching 8 bases. Germline trimming cut 1 base from V and 4 bases from J; bases unmatched to any gene: 3. Germline values: CDR1 SGHKS, CDR2 YYEKEE (reference sequence). The CDR3 sequence is 14 residues long. CDR3 in amino acids: CASSLRQGIETQYF. The DNA of the CDR3 is TGTGCCAGCAGCTTGAGACAGGGGATAGAGACCCAGTACTTC.

V is TRBV7-9 and J is TRBJ2-5, with 7 bases fitting TRBD2. This CDR3 has 17 residues. Trimming removed 5 bases from V and 7 bases from J; junction bases left unmatched: 19. The germline gives CDR1 SEHNR, CDR2 FQNEAQ (reference sequence). The CDR3 bases are TGTGCCAGCAGCCAACCCAGCGGGGTAAAACAGGCGGGGACCCAGTACTTC. Amino acids: CASSQPSGVKQAGTQYF.

The J gene is TRBJ2-5, the V gene TRBV12-3 or TRBV12-4, with 7 bases identical to TRBD2. The CDR3 spans 14 residues. J lost 2 bases, V lost 6 bases, and 6 bases had no gene match. CDR3 residues: CASSSSGSQETQYF. In DNA form, the CDR3 reads TGTGCCAGCAGCTCTAGCGGCTCACAAGAGACCCAGTACTTC.

The genes are TRBV20-1 and TRBJ2-1, with no clear D. CDR3 length: 12 residues. The germline V and J ends were trimmed by 2 bases and 15 bases, with 17 bases remaining between them. CDR1 and CDR2 from the germline V gene are DFQATT and SNEGSKA (reference sequence). The CDR3: CSARPSHGRWFF. The DNA for the CDR3 is TGCAGTGCTAGACCATCCCATGGGCGGTGGTTCTTC.

This clonotype was seen more than once but under ten times. The chain joins TRBV5-1 to TRBJ2-1, with D tentatively TRBD1 or TRBD2 (5 bases each). V was trimmed by 0 bases and J by 9 bases, leaving 16 bases between them. The germline V gene encodes CDR1 SGHRS and CDR2 YFSETQ. This CDR3 spans 15 amino acids. DNA of the CDR3: TGCGCCAGCAGCTTGGTTATCCAGGGCAGCGGTGAGCAGTTCTTC. This translates into CASSLVIQGSGEQFF.

The chain combines TRBV2 with TRBJ2-7; TRBD2 agrees at 7 bases. The CDR3 length is 13 residues. Germline assignment: CDR1 SNHLY and CDR2 FYNNEI. The V and J ends lost 6 bases and 5 bases, in that order; junction bases with no gene match: 7. The CDR3 loop reads CASSLGTTHEQYF. DNA for the CDR3: TGTGCCAGCAGCCTAGGGACTACTCACGAGCAGTACTTC.

The rearrangement links TRBV20-1 to TRBJ2-4; 11 nucleotides line up with TRBD2. Germline-derived CDR1 and CDR2 are DFQATT and SNEGSKA (reference sequence). The CDR3 contains 16 residues. V lost 1 base to trimming and J lost 0 bases; unmatched junction nucleotides: 2. CDR3 coding DNA: TGCAGTGCTAGAGTAGCGGGAGGGCGAGCCAAAAACATTCAGTACTTC. This encodes CSARVAGGRAKNIQYF.

This chain links TRBV7-9 with TRBJ2-5; 16 bases agree with TRBD2. Germline-derived CDR1 and CDR2 are SEHNR and FQNEAQ (reference sequence). J gave up 9 bases and V 8 bases, and 6 bases lay outside the gene matches. This CDR3 is 14 amino acids long. The CDR3 nucleotides are TGTGCCAGCCACGGGACTAGCGGGGGGGGGGCCCAGTACTTC. Translation: CASHGTSGGGAQYF.

This clonotype occurred a few times. The gene calls are TRBV29-1 and TRBJ2-1, with 7 bases fitting TRBD2. V gave up 3 bases and J gave up 9 bases; unmatched junction bases: 5. This CDR3 has 12 amino acids. CDR1 and CDR2 (germline): SQVTM, ANQGSEA. CDR3 nucleotides: TGCAGCGTTGACAAAGCGGGACCTGAGCAGTTCTTC. This gives the protein CSVDKAGPEQFF.

This clonotype occurred once. The rearrangement uses TRBV15 and TRBJ2-7; 7 bases agree with TRBD1. This CDR3 has 13 residues. With 3 bases clipped from V and 3 bases from J, the junction kept 2 bases outside the gene matches. Germline V gene lookup returns CDR1 LNHNV and CDR2 YYDKDF (reference sequence). The CDR3 sequence is CATSSRDSYEQYF. The CDR3 DNA is TGTGCCACCAGCAGCCGGGACAGCTACGAGCAGTACTTC.

J is TRBJ2-2 and V is TRBV18, with 7 bases fitting TRBD1. The J segment lost 4 bases and the V segment lost 3 bases, leaving 5 bases of the junction unmatched. The CDR3 has 15 amino acids. Germline V gene sequence: CDR1 KGHSH, CDR2 LQKENI. CDR3 nucleotide sequence: TGTGCCAGCTCACCTTCGGGACAGTCCACCGGGGAGCTGTTTTTT. This gives the protein CASSPSGQSTGELFF.

The chain has TRBV10-3 and TRBJ1-2; TRBD1 matches 7 bases. The CDR3 is made up of 14 amino acids. The germline V gene has CDR1 ENHRY and CDR2 SYGVKD. The V segment lost 6 bases and the J segment 2 bases; nucleotides outside the gene matches: 6. The CDR3 spells CAISGTAQNYGYTF. The CDR3 DNA follows: TGTGCCATCAGCGGGACAGCGCAAAACTATGGCTACACCTTC.

This chain connects TRBV20-1 to TRBJ2-4, with a weak D call TRBD2 (6 bases). Trimming left V 3 bases short and J 1 base short, with 19 bases between. Germline CDR1 DFQATT, CDR2 SNEGSKA (reference sequence). The CDR3 loop spans 17 amino acids. The CDR3 loop is CSARNPRGGEAKNIQYF. In nucleotides, the CDR3 is TGCAGTGCTAGGAACCCCCGGGGAGGAGAGGCCAAAAACATTCAGTACTTC.

In DNA, the CDR3 is TGTGCCAGCAGCTTTCAGTCGGGAGCCAATGAGCAGTTCTTC. Protein product: CASSFQSGANEQFF. This chain connects TRBV5-4 to TRBJ2-1, with a weak D call TRBD2 (6 bases). V lost 2 bases, J lost 6 bases, and 12 bases lay in between. Germline loops: CDR1 SGHNT, CDR2 YYREEE (reference sequence). The CDR3 has 14 residues.

In its sample, this clonotype was seen many times. The genes are TRBV27 and TRBJ2-6; D unclear. The germline V gene has CDR1 MNHEY and CDR2 SMNVEV (reference sequence). The CDR3 is made up of 15 amino acids. V was pared by 3 bases and J by 0 bases, with 6 bases between. The CDR3 here is CASSLQGSGANVLTF. The DNA for the CDR3 is TGTGCCAGCAGTTTGCAAGGCTCTGGGGCCAACGTCCTGACTTTC.

The chain links TRBV20-1 to TRBJ2-7; D unclear. Germline CDR1 reads DFQATT; CDR2 reads SNEGSKA (reference sequence). The V end lost 1 base, the J end lost 1 base, and 8 bases lay between the germline ends. CDR3 length: 13 residues. The CDR3 region has the DNA TGCAGTGCTAGAGCTACGGTTTCCTACGAGCAGTACTTC. Its translation is CSARATVSYEQYF.

This clonotype was observed a handful of times. The chain joins TRBV6-1 to TRBJ2-3, with D maybe TRBD2 (7 bases). The CDR3 runs to 15 residues. V was cut by 8 bases and J by 1 base, with 16 bases left in between. The germline V gene has CDR1 MNHNS and CDR2 SASEGT. CDR3 nucleotides: TGTGCCAGCTCCTGGGGGGGCCCCGGCACAGATACGCAGTATTTT. Amino acid sequence: CASSWGGPGTDTQYF.

This clonotype was seen more than once but under ten times. The genes are TRBV6-1 and TRBJ2-5; 7 nucleotides line up with TRBD2. Germline lookup yields CDR1 MNHNS and CDR2 SASEGT. Losses at the gene ends were 7 bases for V and 1 base for J; bases not matched to a gene: 12. The length of the CDR3 is 16 residues. The DNA of the CDR3 is TGTGCCAGCACCGCGGCGATAGCGGGCTTCCAAGAGACCCAGTACTTC. Its protein product is CASTAAIAGFQETQYF.

The chain links TRBV7-2 to TRBJ2-3; 10 nucleotides agree with TRBD2. CDR1 and CDR2 from the germline V gene are SGHTA and FQGNSA. This CDR3 has 16 amino acids. V was pared by 5 bases and J by 6 bases, with 11 bases of the junction left unmatched. For the CDR3, the DNA is TGTGCCAGCAGCCCTTGGCTAGCGGGAGTGGCGGATACGCAGTATTTT. Its translation is CASSPWLAGVADTQYF.

V gene TRBV5-1 combines with J gene TRBJ2-1; no reliable D call. This CDR3 comprises 15 residues. Germline lookup yields CDR1 SGHRS and CDR2 YFSETQ. Trimming stripped 0 bases from V and 10 bases from J, with 17 bases between. Here the CDR3 DNA reads TGCGCCAGCAGCTTGGCCGCTGGGGTACAATTGGAGCAGTTCTTC. This translates into CASSLAAGVQLEQFF. The whole variable domain, filled in from reference TRBV5-1 and TRBJ2-1, reads KAGVTQTPRYLIKTRGQQVTLSCSPISGHRSVSWYQQTPGQGLQFLFEYFSETQRNKGNFPGRFSGRQFSNSRSEMNVSTLELGDSALYLCASSLAAGVQLEQFFGPGTRLTVL.